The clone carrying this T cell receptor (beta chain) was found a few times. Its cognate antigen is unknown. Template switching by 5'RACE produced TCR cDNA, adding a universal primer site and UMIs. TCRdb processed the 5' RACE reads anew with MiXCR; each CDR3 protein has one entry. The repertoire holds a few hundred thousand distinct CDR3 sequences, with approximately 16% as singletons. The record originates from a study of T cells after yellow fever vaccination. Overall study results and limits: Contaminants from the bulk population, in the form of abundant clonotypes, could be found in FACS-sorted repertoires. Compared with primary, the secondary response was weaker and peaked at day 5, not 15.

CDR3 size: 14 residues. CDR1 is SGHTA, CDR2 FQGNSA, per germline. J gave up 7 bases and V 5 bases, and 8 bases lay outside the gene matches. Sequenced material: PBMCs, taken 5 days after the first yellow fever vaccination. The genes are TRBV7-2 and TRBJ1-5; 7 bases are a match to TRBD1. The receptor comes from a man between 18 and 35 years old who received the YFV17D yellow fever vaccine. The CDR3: CASSRGGAGQPQHF. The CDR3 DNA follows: TGTGCCAGCAGCCGAGGGGGCGCGGGCCAGCCCCAGCATTTT.